The source of this T cell receptor beta chain is a study of Ad26.COV2.S vaccination and SARS-CoV-2 variants. Study at large: Into the muscle, Ad26.COV2.S was dosed once or twice, 56 days apart. Regarding the study as a whole: It was vaccine recipients, not placebo recipients, who had the higher spike-specific TCR breadth.

Specified treatment: roughly 19 received Ad26.COV2.S at low or high dose, single or two shots; five or six received placebo; per-sample allocation not given. The samples date from day 63 after the first vaccine or placebo injection. In Boston, an adult donor aged 18-55 years took part. With respect to this clone: What it recognizes is unknown.

Libraries were prepared by immunoSEQ multiplex PCR; TCRdb keeps only in-frame clonotypes and omits some of them. The data contain just under 250,000 clones, around 87% of them singletons. With 7 bases removed from V and 6 bases from J, the gap between germline ends came to 19 bases. This CDR3 has 13 residues. Germline-derived CDR1 and CDR2 are SQVTM and ANQGSEA. The source of this sequence is a person between 18 and 60 years old who received the Ad26.COV2.S COVID-19 vaccine or a placebo. The rearrangement uses TRBV29-1 and TRBJ2-7; possible D gene TRBD1, 6 bases. The sample here was peripheral blood, taken in a trial of Ad26.COV2.S vaccine versus placebo. The CDR3 region has the DNA TGCAGCGCCTCCGGGACACGGGTCGGCGAGCAGTACTTC. Residues: CSASGTRVGEQYF.